One sample yielded the 30 T cell receptor beta chains listed below, sequenced in a study of cytomegalovirus exposure and HLA in healthy donors (dated by TCRdb to 2016 to 2017). Libraries were built with the immunoSEQ multiplex PCR assay. For the multiplex PCR, a mixture combining 60 forward primers for TCR Vbeta segments and 13 reverse primers for TCR Jbeta segments was used. Here the immuneACCESS table is served through TCRdb, limited to in-frame sequences with V and J called. Missing clones are a known gap in these copies; in checked studies unresolved V genes cover under half, and the rest lacks a known reason. The sample table holds about 260,000 clones, of which 84% were seen once. The ten largest account for 1.5% to 2% of the sample. The sequenced material came from PBMCs. These receptors all come from a woman aged 40 to 50 in good health and CMV-seropositive.

This clone came up once. The chain uses TRBV5-1 and TRBJ2-5; unclear D gene. This CDR3 is 16 amino acids long. In germline, CDR1 is SGHRS, CDR2 YFSETQ. V was clipped by 0 bases and J by 1 base, with 13 bases between them. The CDR3 DNA reads TGCGCCAGCAGCTTGGCTGATTTTAGTACCCAAGAGACCCAGTACTTC. This gives the protein CASSLADFSTQETQYF.

The V gene is TRBV6-1, the J gene TRBJ2-6; D unresolved. V was cut by 8 bases and J by 0 bases, with 5 bases left in between. There are 13 residues in the CDR3. The V gene's germline CDR1 is MNHNS and CDR2 SASEGT. The CDR3: CASAISGANVLTF. As DNA, the CDR3 is TGTGCCAGCGCGATCTCTGGGGCCAACGTCCTGACTTTC.

The chain is built from TRBV20-1 and TRBJ2-7; 8 bases align to TRBD2. Trimming at V came to 6 bases and at J to 7 bases, leaving 5 bases not matched to a gene. The CDR3 has 11 residues. Per germline, CDR1 DFQATT and CDR2 SNEGSKA (reference sequence). This chain's CDR3 is CSAQRELEQYF. The CDR3 DNA sequence: TGCAGTGCACAGCGGGAGCTTGAGCAGTACTTC.

The chain has TRBV2 and TRBJ2-3, with TRBD1 matching 9 bases. The CDR3 sequence is 14 residues long. CDR1 SNHLY and CDR2 FYNNEI come from the germline V gene. J lost 2 bases, V lost 6 bases, and 3 bases had no gene match. The CDR3 nucleotides read TGTGCCAGCAGGGACAGGGGAACCACAGATACGCAGTATTTT. It yields the protein CASRDRGTTDTQYF.

The gene calls are TRBV28 and TRBJ1-5; 7 bases fit TRBD1. This CDR3 contains 14 residues. The ends lost 10 bases at V and 1 base at J; junction bases unmatched: 7. Germline CDR1 is MDHEN and CDR2 is SYDVKM. CDR3 in amino acids: CAILGTASNQPQHF. CDR3 nucleotide sequence: TGTGCCATACTGGGGACAGCGAGCAATCAGCCCCAGCATTTT. Full variable domain (remainder filled in from reference TRBV28 and TRBJ1-5): DVKVTQSSRYLVKRTGEKVFLECVQDMDHENMFWYRQDPGLGLRLIYFSYDVKMKEKGDIPEGYSVSREKKERFSLILESASTNQTSMYLCAILGTASNQPQHFGDGTRLSIL.

The V gene is TRBV30, the J gene TRBJ2-5; 10 nucleotides align to TRBD2. The CDR3 extends over 13 amino acids. Germline V gives CDR1 GTSNPN, CDR2 SVGIG (reference sequence). V shed 4 bases, J shed 4 bases, and the junction held 3 bases outside the gene matches. The CDR3 sequence: CAWTSGSVETQYF. The CDR3 DNA follows: TGTGCCTGGACTAGCGGGAGTGTAGAGACCCAGTACTTC.

The V gene is TRBV27, the J gene TRBJ2-1; D is unresolved. The V end lost 5 bases, the J end lost 6 bases, and 11 bases lay between the germline ends. This CDR3 is 13 amino acids long. From germline, CDR1 is MNHEY and CDR2 SMNVEV (reference sequence). The CDR3 reads CASSLSWLNEQFF. The DNA of the CDR3 is TGTGCCAGCAGTCTCTCCTGGCTCAATGAGCAGTTCTTC.

CDR3 loop: CAWSSFSGGELFF. The CDR3 nucleotides read TGTGCCTGGAGTAGTTTCTCGGGCGGGGAGCTGTTTTTT. The genes are TRBV30 and TRBJ2-2; D is uncertain. Germline V lookup: CDR1 GTSNPN, CDR2 SVGIG (reference sequence). The CDR3 spans 13 residues. The ends were cut back, 2 bases at V and 7 bases at J, with 11 bases in the middle. Using reference TRBV30 and TRBJ2-2 for the parts outside the CDR3, the full variable domain is SQTIHQWPATLVQPVGSPLSLECTVEGTSNPNLYWYRQAAGRGLQLLFYSVGIGQISSEVPQNLSASRPQDRQFILSSKKLLLSDSGFYLCAWSSFSGGELFFGEGSRLTVL.

The chain carries TRBV7-2 and TRBJ2-7; 10 nucleotides match TRBD1. The length of the CDR3 is 15 residues. Per the germline V gene, CDR1 is SGHTA and CDR2 is FQGNSA. The ends lost 4 bases at V and 6 bases at J; junction bases unmatched: 9. CDR3 residues: CASSSNTGQGGEQYF. For the CDR3, the DNA is TGTGCCAGCAGCTCGAATACTGGACAGGGGGGCGAGCAGTACTTC. Combining the CDR3 with reference TRBV7-2 and TRBJ2-7 gives the whole variable domain GAGVSQSPSNKVTEKGKDVELRCDPISGHTALYWYRQSLGQGLEFLIYFQGNSAPDKSGLPSDRFSAERTGGSVSTLTIQRTQQEDSAVYLCASSSNTGQGGEQYFGPGTRLTVT.

The rearrangement uses TRBV29-1 and TRBJ2-3, with 13 nucleotides matching TRBD2. The CDR3 runs to 14 residues. Germline loops: CDR1 SQVTM, CDR2 ANQGSEA. The V and J ends lost 6 bases and 4 bases, in that order; junction bases with no gene match: 4. In DNA form, the CDR3 reads TGCAGCGTCATGACTAGCGGGAGGTCAGATACGCAGTATTTT. It translates to CSVMTSGRSDTQYF.

J is TRBJ2-7 and V is TRBV27; 7 bases are a match to TRBD1. The CDR3 length is 16 residues. V dropped 5 bases and J dropped 3; count of bases not matched to a gene: 13. Germline lookup yields CDR1 MNHEY and CDR2 SMNVEV (reference sequence). The CDR3 DNA follows: TGTGCCAGCAGTCGTGGGGCGACAGGGCCGAACTACGAGCAGTACTTC. It encodes CASSRGATGPNYEQYF.

This sequence joins TRBV7-8 and TRBJ2-1, with D perhaps TRBD2 (5 bases). The CDR3 is 14 residues long. Germline V gene lookup returns CDR1 SGHVS and CDR2 FQNEAQ. Trimming pared 2 bases from V and 0 bases from J, leaving 5 bases between. Written as DNA, the CDR3 is TGTGCCAGCAGCTTACGGGGCTCCTACAATGAGCAGTTCTTC. Protein product: CASSLRGSYNEQFF.

In this sample, this clone turned up a few times. The chain is built from TRBV9 and TRBJ1-3, with D possibly being TRBD1 (6 bases). Germline CDR1 SGDLS, CDR2 YYNGEE. V was shortened by 2 bases and J by 4 bases, with 16 bases between the two germline ends. This CDR3 is 16 amino acids long. The CDR3 bases are TGTGCCAGCAGCGTCAACACCCAGGGGCCCGGAAACACCATATATTTT. Its translation is CASSVNTQGPGNTIYF. The full variable domain, with the rest looked up from reference TRBV9 and TRBJ1-3, is DSGVTQTPKHLITATGQRVTLRCSPRSGDLSVYWYQQSLDQGLQFLIQYYNGEERAKGNILERFSAQQFPDLHSELNLSSLELGDSALYFCASSVNTQGPGNTIYFGEGSWLTVV.

The gene calls are TRBV11-3 and TRBJ2-1; TRBD2 is a possible D gene (5 bases). Per germline, CDR1 SGHNT and CDR2 YENEEA. V lost 1 base and J lost 9, with 10 bases in between. The CDR3 runs 13 residues. The chain's CDR3 is CASSLVGAGEQFF. CDR3 DNA sequence: TGTGCCAGCAGCTTAGTGGGAGCCGGTGAGCAGTTCTTC.

J is TRBJ1-1 and V is TRBV9; D remains unclear. The CDR3 spans 14 residues. Deletions cut 0 bases from V and 3 bases from J, with 9 bases between. Germline V gene sequence: CDR1 SGDLS, CDR2 YYNGEE. The CDR3 region is CASSVDGGDTEAFF. CDR3 sequence (DNA): TGTGCCAGCAGCGTAGATGGCGGGGACACTGAAGCTTTCTTT.

The chain has TRBV4-3 and TRBJ2-1; 9 nucleotides align to TRBD1. Trimming cost V 8 bases and J 1 base; bases outside gene matches: 6. Germline assignment: CDR1 LGHNA and CDR2 YSLEER. CDR3 size: 15 residues. The CDR3 loop reads CASGTGFLSYNEQFF. DNA of the CDR3: TGCGCCAGCGGGACAGGGTTTTTGTCCTACAATGAGCAGTTCTTC.

This clone appeared a few times. The V gene is TRBV28, the J gene TRBJ1-2; D gene ambiguous. CDR1 is MDHEN, CDR2 SYDVKM, per germline. V was clipped by 10 bases and J by 0 bases, with 9 bases between them. The length of the CDR3 is 12 residues. Written as DNA, the CDR3 is TGTGCCACCGAGAAAACTAACTATGGCTACACCTTC. Its protein is CATEKTNYGYTF.

The chain couples TRBV6-1 to TRBJ1-5, with a tentative D call TRBD1 (5 bases). The CDR3 contains 14 residues. V was pared by 3 bases and J by 7 bases, with 13 bases between. Germline V gene data show CDR1 as MNHNS and CDR2 as SASEGT. The CDR3 sequence: CASSERQGRQPQHF. The CDR3 DNA follows: TGTGCCAGCAGTGAGAGGCAGGGAAGACAGCCCCAGCATTTT.

The rearrangement joins TRBV29-1 to TRBJ2-4; tentative D call: TRBD1 (6 bases). The CDR3 is 13 amino acids. From germline, CDR1 is SQVTM and CDR2 ANQGSEA. Deletions cut 7 bases from V and 4 bases from J, with 14 bases between. This CDR3 is CSAGDGPKNIQYF. The DNA for the CDR3 is TGCAGCGCAGGGGACGGTCCGAAAAACATTCAGTACTTC.

A few counts support this clone. The junction shows a germline mismatch at one end, possibly a read error. The chain employs TRBV7-8 and TRBJ1-3; a weak D match, TRBD1 (6 bases). The CDR3 totals 17 residues. In germline, CDR1 is SGHVS, CDR2 FQNEAQ. The CDR3 bases are TGTGCCAGCAGCTCAGCCGACAGGCCTGGAGCTGGAAGCACCATATATTTT. Translating it yields CASSSADRPGAGSTIYF.

The rearrangement uses TRBV2 and TRBJ1-5; TRBD1 might be the D (5 bases). CDR1 is SNHLY and CDR2 is FYNNEI in the germline V gene. Deletions cut 2 bases from V and 7 bases from J, with 15 bases between. The CDR3 length is 15 residues. The CDR3 bases are TGTGCCAGCAGTGAACGTGAGGGGAGGGGACAGCCCCAGCATTTT. Its protein is CASSEREGRGQPQHF.

This rearrangement joins TRBV28 to TRBJ1-1, with TRBD1 identical over 7 bases. Germline assignment: CDR1 MDHEN and CDR2 SYDVKM. The CDR3 is 12 amino acids. V gave up 7 bases and J gave up 8 bases; unmatched junction bases: 7. The CDR3 nucleotides read TGTGCCAGCACCGAGCAGGGGGTAGAAGCTTTCTTT. Protein: CASTEQGVEAFF.

The chain recombines TRBV6-5 with TRBJ1-3; a possible D gene is TRBD1 (6 bases). The CDR3 spans 15 residues. Deletions cut 6 bases from V and 0 bases from J, with 12 bases between. The V gene's germline CDR1 is MNHEY and CDR2 SVGAGI. The CDR3 region is CASSLDRSSGNTIYF. DNA of the CDR3: TGTGCCAGCAGCCTCGACAGGAGCTCTGGAAACACCATATATTTT.

V usage is TRBV6-6 and J usage is TRBJ2-2; D may be TRBD2 (5 bases). Germline V gene sequence: CDR1 MNHNY, CDR2 SVGAGI (reference sequence). V lost 7 bases, J lost 4 bases, and 16 bases lay in between. The CDR3 extends over 15 amino acids. The CDR3 is CASTPDGLATGELFF. DNA of the CDR3: TGTGCCAGCACTCCGGATGGACTCGCCACCGGGGAGCTGTTTTTT.

The CDR3 loop reads CASSADSSNQPQHF. DNA of the CDR3: TGTGCCAGCAGCGCCGACAGTAGCAATCAGCCCCAGCATTTT. The chain couples TRBV9 to TRBJ1-5; D possibly corresponds to TRBD1 (5 bases). Germline CDR1 reads SGDLS; CDR2 reads YYNGEE. Trimming cost V 3 bases and J 0 bases, with 7 bases left between them. This CDR3 region has 14 residues.

V and J are TRBV5-1 and TRBJ2-2, with TRBD2 identical over 9 bases. The CDR3 length is 15 residues. CDR1 SGHRS and CDR2 YFSETQ come from the germline V gene. The J segment lost 4 bases and the V segment lost 3 bases, leaving 4 bases of the junction unmatched. CDR3 nucleotide sequence: TGCGCCAGCAGCTACCTAGCGGGACCCACCGGGGAGCTGTTTTTT. Translation: CASSYLAGPTGELFF.

The chain recombines TRBV11-2 with TRBJ2-4; D is perhaps TRBD2 (5 bases). CDR3 length: 12 residues. The V gene's germline CDR1 is SGHAT and CDR2 FQNNGV. Trimming cost V 3 bases and J 8 bases, with 8 bases left between them. The CDR3 DNA is TGTGCCAGCAGCTTTCGGGGTGACATTCAGTACTTC. As protein: CASSFRGDIQYF.

The V and J genes are TRBV5-4 and TRBJ2-2, with D possibly being TRBD2 (7 bases). Trimming removed 1 base at V and 4 bases at J, with 17 bases between. CDR1 SGHNT and CDR2 YYREEE come from the germline V gene (reference sequence). The CDR3 sequence is 17 residues long. The CDR3 DNA reads TGTGCCAGCAGCTTGAGGGGGGGACCCTCCCTCACCGGGGAGCTGTTTTTT. Translation: CASSLRGGPSLTGELFF.

This rearrangement joins TRBV29-1 to TRBJ1-1; D may be TRBD1 (5 bases). The CDR3 runs to 15 residues. The germline V gene encodes CDR1 SQVTM and CDR2 ANQGSEA. The V end was cut by 2 bases, the J end by 4 bases, with 17 bases between. CDR3: CSVESLAGSGTEAFF. As DNA, the CDR3 is TGCAGCGTTGAATCTTTGGCAGGGTCAGGCACTGAAGCTTTCTTT.

The DNA for the CDR3 is TGTGCCAGCAGCTTACCTAGCGGTACGCAGTATTTT. It codes for CASSLPSGTQYF. V is TRBV7-2 and J is TRBJ2-3, with 7 bases fitting TRBD2. There are 12 residues in the CDR3. V was pared by 2 bases and J by 8 bases, with 1 base of the junction left unmatched. In germline, CDR1 is SGHTA, CDR2 FQGNSA.